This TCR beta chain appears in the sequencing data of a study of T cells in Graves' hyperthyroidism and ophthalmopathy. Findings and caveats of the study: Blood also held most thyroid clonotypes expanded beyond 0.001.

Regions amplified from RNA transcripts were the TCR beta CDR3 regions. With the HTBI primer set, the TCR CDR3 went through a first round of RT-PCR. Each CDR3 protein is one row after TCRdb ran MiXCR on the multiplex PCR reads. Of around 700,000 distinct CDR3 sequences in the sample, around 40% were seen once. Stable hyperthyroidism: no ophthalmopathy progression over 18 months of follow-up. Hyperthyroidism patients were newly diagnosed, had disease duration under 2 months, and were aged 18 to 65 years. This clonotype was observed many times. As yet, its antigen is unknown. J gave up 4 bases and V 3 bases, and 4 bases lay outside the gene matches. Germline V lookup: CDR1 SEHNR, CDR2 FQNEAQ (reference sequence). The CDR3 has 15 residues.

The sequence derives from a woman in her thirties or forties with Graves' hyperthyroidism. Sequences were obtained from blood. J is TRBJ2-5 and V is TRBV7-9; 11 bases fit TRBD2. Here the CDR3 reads CASSLGLAALETQYF. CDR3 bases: TGTGCCAGCAGCTTGGGACTAGCGGCTCTAGAGACCCAGTACTTC.